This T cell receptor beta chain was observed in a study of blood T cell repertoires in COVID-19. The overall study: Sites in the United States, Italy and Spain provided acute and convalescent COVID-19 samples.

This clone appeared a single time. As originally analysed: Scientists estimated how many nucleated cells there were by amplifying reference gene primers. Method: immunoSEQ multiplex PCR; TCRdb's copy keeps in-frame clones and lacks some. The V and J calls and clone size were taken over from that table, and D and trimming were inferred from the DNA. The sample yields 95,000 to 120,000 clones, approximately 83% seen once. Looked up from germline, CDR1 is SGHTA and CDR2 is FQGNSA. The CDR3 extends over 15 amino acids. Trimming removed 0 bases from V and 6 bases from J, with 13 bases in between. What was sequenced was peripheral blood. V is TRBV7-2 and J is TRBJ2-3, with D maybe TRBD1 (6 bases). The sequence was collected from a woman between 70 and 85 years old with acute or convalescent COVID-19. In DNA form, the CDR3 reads TGTGCCAGCAGCTTAGCGTTTGGGGGCGGGGATACGCAGTATTTT. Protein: CASSLAFGGGDTQYF.